These 29 T cell receptor beta chains originate from one sample sequenced in a study of blood T cell repertoires in COVID-19. Using immunoSEQ multiplex PCR, the repertoire was profiled, and TCRdb retains in-frame clones only, with some absent. The data show 65,000 or so clones, with approximately 82% seen just once and roughly 3.9% held by the top ten. Material: peripheral blood. These receptors originate from a man in his sixties with acute or convalescent COVID-19.

This clone was observed a single time. The rearrangement links TRBV19 to TRBJ1-2; 10 nucleotides agree with TRBD1. The CDR3 spans 14 residues. The V gene's germline CDR1 is LNHDA and CDR2 SQIVND (reference sequence). The V segment lost 8 bases and the J segment 4 bases; nucleotides outside the gene matches: 7. This CDR3 reads CASGPGQGIYGYTF. For the CDR3, the DNA is TGTGCCAGTGGACCGGGACAGGGGATCTATGGCTACACCTTC.

Notes on this clone: The junction shows a germline mismatch at one end, possibly a read error. The rearrangement uses TRBV6-5 and TRBJ2-5; D is possibly TRBD2 (6 bases). Germline loops: CDR1 MNHEY, CDR2 SVGAGI. This CDR3 is 15 amino acids long. The DNA for the CDR3 is TGTGCCAGCACTTACGTTGGGGGGTCTTATGAGACCCAGTACTTC. Protein: CASTYVGGSYETQYF.

In nucleotides, the CDR3 is TGTGAAACGGCGGGGGGAAGCGAGCAGTACTTC. Its protein product is CETAGGSEQYF. The J gene is TRBJ2-7, the V gene TRBV27; 8 bases are shared with TRBD2. The germline gives CDR1 MNHEY, CDR2 SMNVEV (reference sequence). This CDR3 is 11 amino acids long.

The chain combines TRBV3-1 (or the pseudogene TRBV3-2) with TRBJ2-7; 7 nucleotides align to TRBD1. CDR1 is LGHDT and CDR2 is YNNKEL in the germline V gene (reference sequence). V lost 2 bases to trimming and J lost 5 bases; unmatched junction nucleotides: 9. The CDR3 totals 15 residues. CDR3 nucleotides: TGTGCCAGCAGCCAAAGAAGACAGGGCGAGGACGAGCAGTACTTC. Translating gives CASSQRRQGEDEQYF.

The CDR3 region is CASSRQVSYEQYF. In DNA form, the CDR3 reads TGTGCCAGCTCGCGACAGGTTTCGTACGAGCAGTACTTC. The J gene is TRBJ2-7, the V gene TRBV18; perhaps TRBD1 as D (6 bases). V dropped 6 bases and J dropped 4 bases, with 13 bases sitting between them. The CDR3 length is 13 residues. Germline V gene data show CDR1 as KGHSH and CDR2 as LQKENI.

This chain links TRBV10-2 with TRBJ1-1, with TRBD1 matching 7 bases. Germline V gene data show CDR1 as WSHSY and CDR2 as SAAADI. This CDR3 is 14 amino acids long. J gave up 5 bases and V 8 bases, and 11 bases lay outside the gene matches. The CDR3 bases are TGCGCCAGCCGCGCCGGGACAGACGTGACTGAAGCTTTCTTT. Translated: CASRAGTDVTEAFF.

J is TRBJ1-2 and V is TRBV12-1; the D segment call TRBD1 is taken from the table without a DNA check. TRBV12-1 is described as a pseudogene. The CDR3 contains 15 residues. The CDR3 is CASSSRRGINYGYTF. CDR3 DNA sequence: TGTGCCAGCAGCTCCCGCAGGGGAATTAACTATGGCTACACCTTC.

V gene TRBV30 combines with J gene TRBJ1-5; 7 positions match TRBD1. Trimming removed 5 bases from V and 0 bases from J; junction bases left unmatched: 7. The CDR3 is made up of 15 amino acids. Germline CDR1 GTSNPN, CDR2 SVGIG (reference sequence). The CDR3 DNA reads as TGTGCCTGGTCACAGGGGCCGTATAGCAATCAGCCCCAGCATTTT. The encoded protein is CAWSQGPYSNQPQHF.

V usage is TRBV5-4 and J usage is TRBJ1-6, with no clear D. The V gene lost 0 bases and the J gene lost 5 bases, with 9 bases spanning the gap. The CDR3 loop spans 15 amino acids. Germline CDR1 SGHNT, CDR2 YYREEE (reference sequence). CDR3 region: CASSLEHEDNSPLHF. CDR3 in DNA: TGTGCCAGCAGCTTGGAACACGAGGATAATTCACCCCTCCACTTT.

This clone was picked up a small number of times. The chain uses TRBV2 and TRBJ1-2; D is unresolved. CDR1 and CDR2 (germline): SNHLY, FYNNEI. The CDR3 totals 13 residues. V lost 6 bases and J lost 8, with 16 bases in between. In nucleotides, the CDR3 is TGTGCCAGCAGGGACCGGGAGACCCCGGGCTACACCTTC. Translation: CASRDRETPGYTF.

V usage is TRBV19 and J usage is TRBJ2-1; 7 nucleotides agree with TRBD1. V was pared by 3 bases and J by 4 bases, with 12 bases of the junction left unmatched. From germline, CDR1 is LNHDA and CDR2 SQIVND (reference sequence). The CDR3 extends over 17 amino acids. CDR3 bases: TGTGCCAGTAGTATTAAAGGGGTGGACAGGCCGTACAATGAGCAGTTCTTC. Amino acids: CASSIKGVDRPYNEQFF.

The chain is built from TRBV18 and TRBJ1-5; D is possibly TRBD1 (6 bases). The CDR3 loop spans 15 amino acids. The germline gives CDR1 KGHSH, CDR2 LQKENI. The germline V and J ends were trimmed by 2 bases and 3 bases, with 11 bases remaining between them. The CDR3 DNA reads as TGTGCCAGCTCACCAGAGGCAGGGGCCAATCAGCCCCAGCATTTT. Its protein is CASSPEAGANQPQHF.

The chain recombines TRBV7-3 with TRBJ1-2, with D perhaps TRBD1 (5 bases). V dropped 1 base and J dropped 7 bases, with 10 bases sitting between them. CDR1 and CDR2 from the germline V gene are SGHTA and FQGTGA. This CDR3 comprises 13 residues. CDR3 sequence reads: CASSLNGGSGYTF. The CDR3 DNA sequence: TGTGCCAGCAGCTTAAACGGGGGAAGTGGCTACACCTTC.

The chain links TRBV6-5 to TRBJ2-2, with 7 bases that match TRBD1. CDR3 length: 15 amino acids. V shed 6 bases, J shed 2 bases, and the junction held 6 bases outside the gene matches. Germline CDR1 and CDR2: MNHEY and SVGAGI. The DNA for the CDR3 is TGTGCCAGCAGGGTCGGGACAGTAAACACCGGGGAGCTGTTTTTT. Translation: CASRVGTVNTGELFF.

This clone showed up just once. This sequence joins TRBV29-1 and TRBJ2-7; D gene uncertain. The CDR3 has 12 amino acids. Germline values: CDR1 SQVTM, CDR2 ANQGSEA. V was cut by 4 bases and J by 2 bases, with 9 bases left in between. The CDR3 DNA is TGCAGCGTTGGCGACACAGCCTACGAGCAGTACTTC. Encoded protein: CSVGDTAYEQYF.

This chain joins TRBV5-4 and TRBJ2-6; 9 bases map to TRBD1. Germline loops: CDR1 SGHNT, CDR2 YYREEE (reference sequence). V gave up 3 bases and J gave up 4 bases; unmatched junction bases: 8. CDR3 size: 17 residues. This CDR3 reads CASSSGTGLAGANVLTF. The CDR3, as DNA: TGTGCCAGCAGCTCCGGGACAGGGCTGGCAGGGGCCAACGTCCTGACTTTC.

CDR3 sequence reads: CASTPGETLEGYTF. For the CDR3, the DNA is TGTGCCAGCACCCCCGGGGAGACTCTAGAGGGCTACACCTTC. The genes are TRBV6-5 and TRBJ1-2; D not certain. CDR3 length equals 14 residues. V dropped 7 bases and J dropped 8 bases, with 20 bases sitting between them. Germline V gene data show CDR1 as MNHEY and CDR2 as SVGAGI.

The chain links TRBV9 to TRBJ1-1; D possibly corresponds to TRBD1 (5 bases). There are 11 residues in the CDR3. Trimming shortened V by 3 bases and J by 11 bases, and 11 bases separated the two germline ends. Germline CDR1 reads SGDLS; CDR2 reads YYNGEE. CDR3 region: CASSGGGSAFF. The CDR3, as DNA: TGTGCCAGCAGCGGCGGGGGATCGGCTTTCTTT.

This clone appeared once. V usage is TRBV2 and J usage is TRBJ1-1; D unresolved. The length of the CDR3 is 14 residues. Germline CDR1 is SNHLY and CDR2 is FYNNEI. Trimming stripped 4 bases from V and 1 base from J, with 10 bases between. As DNA, the CDR3 is TGTGCCAGCAGTGGCGACATAGGGAACACTGAAGCTTTCTTT. This gives the protein CASSGDIGNTEAFF.

The chain combines TRBV5-1 with TRBJ1-1, with TRBD1 as a possible D gene (5 bases). The V and J ends lost 4 bases and 4 bases respectively, with 14 bases between them. There are 14 residues in the CDR3. CDR1 and CDR2 from the germline V gene are SGHRS and YFSETQ. The CDR3 spells CASSVQGISTEAFF. CDR3 nucleotide sequence: TGCGCCAGCAGCGTTCAGGGAATCTCCACTGAAGCTTTCTTT.

CDR3 DNA: TGTGCCAGCAGTCCGACAGTTGGGGGGACTGAAGCTTTCTTT. It codes for CASSPTVGGTEAFF. The genes are TRBV27 and TRBJ1-1, with TRBD1 as a possible D gene (5 bases). CDR1 is MNHEY, CDR2 SMNVEV, per germline (reference sequence). V was pared by 5 bases and J by 5 bases, with 15 bases between. The CDR3 is made up of 14 amino acids.

The chain carries TRBV6-6 and TRBJ2-5, with TRBD1 matching 7 bases. From germline, CDR1 is MNHNY and CDR2 SVGAGI (reference sequence). This CDR3 comprises 14 residues. With 3 bases clipped from V and 2 bases from J, the junction kept 3 bases outside the gene matches. The CDR3 reads CASSYVGQQETQYF. CDR3 in DNA: TGTGCCAGCAGTTATGTGGGACAGCAAGAGACCCAGTACTTC.

This rearrangement joins TRBV5-4 to TRBJ1-2; TRBD1 matches 7 bases. Germline V gene sequence: CDR1 SGHNT, CDR2 YYREEE (reference sequence). Unmatched junction bases numbered 8, after V lost 1 base and J lost 8 bases. The length of the CDR3 is 14 residues. For the CDR3, the DNA is TGTGCCAGCAGCTTGCCAGGGGACAGCTTCGGCTACACCTTC. Amino acid sequence: CASSLPGDSFGYTF. The full variable domain, completed using reference TRBV5-4 and TRBJ1-2, is ETGVTQSPTHLIKTRGQQVTLRCSSQSGHNTVSWYQQALGQGPQFIFQYYREEENGRGNFPPRFSGLQFPNYSSELNVNALELDDSALYLCASSLPGDSFGYTFGSGTRLTVV.

The chain recombines TRBV30 with TRBJ2-5; D call uncertain. Trimming left V 0 bases short and J 5 bases short, with 10 bases between. Germline CDR1 is GTSNPN and CDR2 is SVGIG (reference sequence). The CDR3 runs to 13 residues. The CDR3 region has the DNA TGTGCCTGGAGTGTATCGGTCAGGGAGACCCAGTACTTC. Translation: CAWSVSVRETQYF.

The chain recombines TRBV7-6 with TRBJ2-3; TRBD1 aligns across 10 bases. This CDR3 is 16 amino acids long. After removal of 5 bases from V and 4 bases from J, the junction contained 9 bases not matched to a gene. Germline V gives CDR1 SGHVS, CDR2 FNYEAQ. The CDR3 spells CASSPGTGAASDTQYF. Written as DNA, the CDR3 is TGTGCCAGCAGCCCCGGGACAGGGGCCGCATCAGATACGCAGTATTTT.

This clone has just a few counts. The chain combines TRBV7-3 with TRBJ1-6, with D unresolved. The germline CDR1 and CDR2 sequences are SGHTA and FQGTGA. V was shortened by 6 bases and J by 6 bases, with 9 bases between the two germline ends. The CDR3 is 13 amino acids. The CDR3 is CASSSQSNSPLHF. CDR3 bases: TGTGCCAGCAGTTCACAGAGTAATTCACCCCTCCACTTT.

This rearrangement joins TRBV4-2 to TRBJ2-1; 9 bases map to TRBD2. The CDR3 is 18 residues long. Germline CDR1 LGHNA, CDR2 YNFKEQ. V lost 0 bases and J lost 9; bases outside the gene matches: 15. The CDR3 loop reads CASSQENVGLAGRGEQFF. CDR3 coding DNA: TGTGCCAGCAGCCAAGAAAATGTAGGGCTAGCGGGGAGGGGTGAGCAGTTCTTC.

The genes are TRBV14 and TRBJ2-3; TRBD1 might be the D (6 bases). The CDR3 consists of 13 residues. The V gene's germline CDR1 is SGHDN and CDR2 FVKESK. Trimming removed 0 bases at V and 7 bases at J, with 8 bases between. CDR3 residues: CASSQDQGNTQYF. Written as DNA, the CDR3 is TGTGCCAGCAGCCAAGATCAGGGGAATACGCAGTATTTT.

The chain joins TRBV28 to TRBJ1-5, with no clear D. Germline V lookup: CDR1 MDHEN, CDR2 SYDVKM. V was cut by 4 bases and J by 4 bases, with 8 bases left in between. The CDR3 contains 13 residues. In DNA form, the CDR3 reads TGTGCCAGCAGTTGGAGAGAAAATCAGCCCCAGCATTTT. Protein sequence: CASSWRENQPQHF.